These 2 T cell receptor beta chains came from one sample sequenced in a study of blood T cell repertoires in COVID-19. Clones were sequenced by immunoSEQ multiplex PCR, and TCRdb holds only the in-frame ones, with some missing. The sample consists of 150,000 to 200,000 clones, around nine tenths of them appearing once. Sequenced: peripheral blood. The receptors come from a man younger than 35 with active or convalescent COVID-19.

This chain connects TRBV11-2 to TRBJ2-1; 10 bases agree with TRBD2. This CDR3 has 15 residues. V was pared by 3 bases and J by 6 bases, with 5 bases of the junction left unmatched. Germline V gene lookup returns CDR1 SGHAT and CDR2 FQNNGV. CDR3: CASSLEAGGFNEQFF. Written as DNA, the CDR3 is TGTGCCAGCAGCTTGGAAGCGGGAGGGTTCAATGAGCAGTTCTTC.

The chain carries TRBV2 and TRBJ2-1; no reliable D call. The germline V gene has CDR1 SNHLY and CDR2 FYNNEI. The germline V and J ends were trimmed by 8 bases and 6 bases, with 14 bases remaining between them. The CDR3 is made up of 13 amino acids. CDR3: CASPRRRTNEQFF. The DNA of the CDR3 is TGTGCCAGCCCTAGAAGGCGCACCAATGAGCAGTTCTTC.